Listed here is a single TCR beta chain. Profiling relied on immunoSEQ multiplex PCR, and the TCRdb table lists in-frame clones only, not all of them. The top ten clones hold 2.5% to 3.5% of a sample with around 140,000 clones, approximately 88% of them seen once. The CDR3 loop spans 14 amino acids. Per the germline V gene, CDR1 is SGHTA and CDR2 is FQGNSA. V trimming: 5 bases; J trimming: 9 bases; junction bases outside the gene matches: 6. The entry originates in a study of T cell responses to AZD1222 COVID-19 vaccine. In the study overall: Second doses that came at about 4 or about 12 weeks were put together.

The clonotype was recovered from an adult in good health. The chain uses TRBV7-2 and TRBJ1-6; 8 bases align to TRBD1. This sample comprised peripheral blood, obtained on day 0 of AZD1222 vaccination. CDR3 sequence: CASSKQGAGSPLHF. DNA for the CDR3: TGTGCCAGCAGCAAGCAGGGGGCTGGTTCACCCCTCCACTTT.